Listed below are T cell receptor beta chains from one sample, sequenced in a study of Tregs in tolerant kidney transplant recipients. Produced via immunoSEQ multiplex PCR; TCRdb's table is partial and in-frame only. Of around 75,000 clones in the sample, roughly 91% were seen once. The sample was CD4+ T cells from blood, taken before the transplant. These receptors came from a human donor who received a combined kidney and bone marrow transplant. Each CDR3 is given with its conserved first and last residue. A D gene is named only where the DNA matches it firmly. The size field is filled for only some rows; it gives once, few, many or a size class.

j_gene,abundance,d_gene,v_gene,CDR3nt,CDR3aa
TRBJ2-5,.,TRBD1,TRBV30,TGTGCCTGGAGCCCGACAGGGGGCTTTAGAGAGACCCAGTACTTC,CAWSPTGGFRETQYF
TRBJ2-7,.,.,TRBV11-2,TGTGCCAGCAGCTCTCTAGGGCCAGGGGAGCTCTACGAGCAGTACTTC,CASSSLGPGELYEQYF
TRBJ1-1,.,TRBD1,TRBV28,TGTGCCAGCAGTTTCAGCAGGGGGCGGACTGAAGCTTTCTTT,CASSFSRGRTEAFF
TRBJ2-7,.,.,TRBV6-6,TGTGCCAGCAGTTACTCAGCAGGAACGACCTACGAGCAGTACTTC,CASSYSAGTTYEQYF
TRBJ1-4,.,TRBD1,TRBV5-1,TGCGCCAGCACCACTGGACAGGGGAATGAAAAACTGTTTTTT,CASTTGQGNEKLFF
TRBJ1-1,.,.,TRBV29-1,TGCAGCGCTGACATGAACACTGAAGCTTTCTTT,CSADMNTEAFF
TRBJ2-7,.,.,TRBV7-8,TGTGCCAGCAGCCCCCCCTGGCTAGCGTCCTACGAGCAGTACTTC,CASSPPWLASYEQYF
TRBJ2-2,.,TRBD2,TRBV5-1,TGCGCCAGCAGCCTAAGGACTAGCGGGAGATTGGGCGGGGAGCTGTTTTTT,CASSLRTSGRLGGELFF
TRBJ2-7,.,TRBD2,TRBV19,TGTGCCAGTAGGTCGGCGGGAGAGACCTACGAGCAGTACTTC,CASRSAGETYEQYF
TRBJ1-1,.,.,TRBV30,TGTGCCTGGAGTGTGGGGGGGGCGGATGAAGCTTTCTTT,CAWSVGGADEAFF
TRBJ1-3,once,.,TRBV5-1,TGCGCCAGCAGCCCCGGGACACTCTCTGGAAACACCATATATTTT,CASSPGTLSGNTIYF
TRBJ2-1,.,TRBD2,TRBV18,TGTGCCAGCTCACCACCCAGCGGGAGTCATAATGAGCAGTTCTTC,CASSPPSGSHNEQFF
TRBJ2-3,once,TRBD2,TRBV10-3,TGTGCCATCAGTGGGGGACTAGCGGGAGGGGCAGATACGCAGTATTTT,CAISGGLAGGADTQYF
TRBJ2-3,.,TRBD2,TRBV7-2,TGTGCCAGCAGCTTGGGGACTAGCCTCCAAAATACGCAGTATTTT,CASSLGTSLQNTQYF
TRBJ2-5,.,TRBD2,TRBV2,TGTGCCAGCTTGGGTAGCGGGATTAAAGAGACCCAGTACTTC,CASLGSGIKETQYF
TRBJ1-5,.,TRBD1,TRBV6-5,TGTGCCAGCAGACCCAGGACAGGGGGTCAGCCCCAGCATTTT,CASRPRTGGQPQHF
TRBJ2-5,.,TRBD1,TRBV28,TGTGCCAGCAGCCCGCGACAGGGGGCACCTAAAGAGACCCAGTACTTC,CASSPRQGAPKETQYF
TRBJ2-1,.,TRBD2,TRBV28,TGTGCCAGCAGTTTACCCGGACTAGCGGGAGAGTTGAATGAGCAGTTCTTC,CASSLPGLAGELNEQFF
TRBJ2-7,.,.,TRBV11-1,TGTGCCAGCAGCTTAGATGAGGGAACTCAGAGCTCCTACGAGCAGTACTTC,CASSLDEGTQSSYEQYF
TRBJ2-3,few,TRBD2,TRBV7-2,TGTGCCAGCAGCGTAGCGGGAGGTTGGTCGGATACGCAGTATTTT,CASSVAGGWSDTQYF
TRBJ2-7,.,.,TRBV5-5,TGTGCCAGCAGCCCGGGGTACGAGCAGTACTTC,CASSPGYEQYF
TRBJ2-1,once,TRBD2,TRBV6-5,TGTGCCAGCAGTTACGATGCGCCGGGGGGATATGAGCAGTTCTTC,CASSYDAPGGYEQFF
TRBJ2-7,.,.,TRBV28,TGTGCCAGCCTCTCGGGTCTCGCTGCCAGCTCCTACGAGCAGTACTTC,CASLSGLAASSYEQYF
TRBJ1-4,once,.,TRBV29-1,TGCAGCGTTGAAGATTGGGGGGGAGGGCTGTTTTTT,CSVEDWGGGLFF
TRBJ2-1,.,TRBD2,TRBV6-5,TGTGCCAGCAGTGGCGGGACTAGCGGGAACAATGAGCAGTTCTTC,CASSGGTSGNNEQFF
TRBJ1-1,.,TRBD1,TRBV27,TGTGCCAGCAGAGGACAGGATAGAACATGGGACACTGAAGCTTTCTTT,CASRGQDRTWDTEAFF
TRBJ1-1,once,.,TRBV27,TGTGCCAGCAGTTTATCGGACGGGGTTGAAGCTTTCTTT,CASSLSDGVEAFF
TRBJ2-2,.,TRBD1,TRBV9,TGTGCCAGCAGCTCCACCGGGACAGCCGCGAACACCGGGGAGCTGTTTTTT,CASSSTGTAANTGELFF
TRBJ2-1,.,TRBD2,TRBV5-1,TGCGCCAGCAGCTTGGCAGGTAGCGGGAGAGTATATGAGCAGTTCTTC,CASSLAGSGRVYEQFF
TRBJ2-7,.,TRBD2,TRBV5-1,TGCGCCAGCAGCTTGGGGGCTCCCGGGACTAGTCCCTACGAGCAGTACTTC,CASSLGAPGTSPYEQYF
TRBJ2-7,once,TRBD1,TRBV5-4,TGTGCCAGCAGCTTGGACCCCGGACAGGGCTCCTACGAGCAGTACTTC,CASSLDPGQGSYEQYF
TRBJ2-6,.,.,TRBV28,TGTGCCAGCAACCCTACAGGCAACTCTGGGGCCAACGTCCTGACTTTC,CASNPTGNSGANVLTF
TRBJ2-1,once,.,TRBV2,TGTGCCAGCACGCGCAGGGGTTTAAGCTCCTACAATGAGCAGTTCTTC,CASTRRGLSSYNEQFF
TRBJ2-5,once,TRBD1,TRBV11-3,TGTGCCAGCAGCCGACAGGGCGACCAAGAGACCCAGTACTTC,CASSRQGDQETQYF
TRBJ2-1,.,.,TRBV4-1,TGCGCCAGCAGCCAAGAAGGAGGGGAAAGCTCCTACAATGAGCAGTTCTTC,CASSQEGGESSYNEQFF
TRBJ2-3,.,TRBD2,TRBV27,TGTGCCAGCAGTAGCAGGACTAGCGGACGCACAGATACGCAGTATTTT,CASSSRTSGRTDTQYF
TRBJ1-1,.,TRBD1,TRBV6-5,TGTGCCAGCAGCCAAGACAGGGGGACTGAAGCTTTCTTT,CASSQDRGTEAFF
TRBJ1-1,.,.,TRBV6-6,TGTGCCAGCAGTAGCTCAGGGGATGGTAAGGCTTTCTTT,CASSSSGDGKAFF
TRBJ2-7,.,TRBD2,TRBV30,TGTGCCTGGAGCCGTAGCGGGAGGGGCGAGCAGTACTTC,CAWSRSGRGEQYF
TRBJ2-5,.,.,TRBV29-1,TGCAGCGTTGAGTATCTAGGCCGGCAAGAGACCCAGTACTTC,CSVEYLGRQETQYF